This TCR beta chain was observed in a study of shared clonotypes between healthy human individuals. The table came from immunoSEQ multiplex PCR; TCRdb's copy has only in-frame clones and leaves some out. Of 530,000 or so clones in the sample, about 75% are singletons; the top ten hold approximately 12%. The germline gives CDR1 SGHNT, CDR2 YYREEE (reference sequence). The CDR3 is 12 residues long. V gave up 5 bases and J gave up 6 bases; unmatched junction bases: 0. This chain links TRBV5-4 with TRBJ2-1; TRBD1 aligns across 9 bases. This sequence originates from a woman aged 40 to 55 in good health. Some clones in this sample may be carry-over from other donors' samples. The specimen sequenced was PBMCs. The CDR3 bases are TGTGCCAGCAGGGACAGGGGCAATGAGCAGTTCTTC. Translated, it gives CASRDRGNEQFF.